This T cell receptor beta chain was profiled in a study of blood T cell repertoires in COVID-19 (TCRdb year 2020). Describing the broader study: Samples covering the acute and convalescent phases of COVID-19 were provided by collaborators in the United States, Italy and Spain. Nearly every sample came with metadata listing a de-identified subject ID, COVID-19 status, age in years and sex. Deeply sampled blood TCRbeta repertoires from subjects exposed to, actively infected with, or recovered from COVID-19 were included in the dataset. Samples came from the ongoing ImmuneRACE study (first 160 participants) plus 1,254 subjects from 6 global collaborators. HLA class I and class II types, where available, came from metadata supplied by the sample provider rather than from assay-based typing. The prospective study material was composed of cDNA or gDNA derived from T cells, B-cell-depleted T cells, or PBMCs. The repertoires were released in a freely available public database intended as a resource for research on the immune response to SARS-CoV-2.

The germline V gene encodes CDR1 SGHTA and CDR2 FQGNSA. The CDR3 runs 16 residues from the cysteine to the phenylalanine. Here the CDR3 DNA is all that survives: 48 bases in frame from base 1. Trimming takes 1 base from V and 7 bases from J, and the germline ends sit 17 bases apart. General study outcomes and caveats: How much clinical and demographic metadata was included differed by source and by participant, and the metadata was provided uncurated.

TCRbeta CDR3 regions were amplified from genomic DNA using the immunoSEQ Assay, a bias-controlled multiplex PCR. The original methods were these. The number of nucleated cells in each sample was estimated by amplification of reference gene primers within the assay. To quantify the absolute abundance of each unique TCRbeta CDR3 rearrangement, sequence reads were collapsed and filtered. Productive Simpson clonality was computed per sample as the square root of Simpson's diversity index over productive rearrangements. In TCRdb, the immuneACCESS table is reduced to in-frame sequences with V and J assigned. These tables do not hold every clone; where another copy was compared, an unresolved V gene accounts for under half, and the others remain unexplained. From that table come the V and J calls and clone size; the DNA was used to work out D and trimming. The sample table contains more than 95,000 clones; only one count was recorded for just over 90% of them. The ten largest clones add up to 1.5% to 2% of the sample.

Each collaborating institution followed its own protocols to collect whole blood in K2EDTA tubes. For TCRbeta analysis, collaborators shipped samples in one of three forms: frozen whole blood, isolated PBMCs, or DNA extracted from either of those sample types. As to this clone: This clone's antigen is unknown. Base qualities are missing; no much larger clone stands one base away.

This TCR came from a man between 60 and 70 years old with acute or convalescent COVID-19. The rearranged segments are TRBV7-2 and TRBJ2-1; the D region possibly corresponds to TRBD2 (7 bases align). Source material: peripheral blood. The nucleotide sequence is TGTGCCAGCAGCTTAGGTCTGGCGGGGGCGAGGAATGAGCAGTTCTTC. It codes for CASSLGLAGARNEQFF.